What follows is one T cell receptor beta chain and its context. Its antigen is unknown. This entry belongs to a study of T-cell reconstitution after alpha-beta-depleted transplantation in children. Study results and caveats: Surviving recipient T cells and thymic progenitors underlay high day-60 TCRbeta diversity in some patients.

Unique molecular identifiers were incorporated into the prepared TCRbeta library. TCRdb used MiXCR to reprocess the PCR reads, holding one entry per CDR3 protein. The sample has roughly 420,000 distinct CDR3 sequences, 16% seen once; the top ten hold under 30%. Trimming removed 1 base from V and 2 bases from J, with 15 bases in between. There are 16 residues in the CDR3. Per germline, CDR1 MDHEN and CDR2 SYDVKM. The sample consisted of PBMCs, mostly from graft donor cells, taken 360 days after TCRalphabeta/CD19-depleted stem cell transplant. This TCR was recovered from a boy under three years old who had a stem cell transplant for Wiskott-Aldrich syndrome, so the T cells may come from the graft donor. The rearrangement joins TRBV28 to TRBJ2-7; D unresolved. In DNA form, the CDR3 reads TGTGCCAGCAGTTTATTGACCACCCCAGGAGCCTACGAGCAGTACTTC. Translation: CASSLLTTPGAYEQYF. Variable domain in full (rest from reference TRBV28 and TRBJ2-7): DVKVTQSSRYLVKRTGEKVFLECVQDMDHENMFWYRQDPGLGLRLIYFSYDVKMKEKGDIPEGYSVSREKKERFSLILESASTNQTSMYLCASSLLTTPGAYEQYFGPGTRLTVT.